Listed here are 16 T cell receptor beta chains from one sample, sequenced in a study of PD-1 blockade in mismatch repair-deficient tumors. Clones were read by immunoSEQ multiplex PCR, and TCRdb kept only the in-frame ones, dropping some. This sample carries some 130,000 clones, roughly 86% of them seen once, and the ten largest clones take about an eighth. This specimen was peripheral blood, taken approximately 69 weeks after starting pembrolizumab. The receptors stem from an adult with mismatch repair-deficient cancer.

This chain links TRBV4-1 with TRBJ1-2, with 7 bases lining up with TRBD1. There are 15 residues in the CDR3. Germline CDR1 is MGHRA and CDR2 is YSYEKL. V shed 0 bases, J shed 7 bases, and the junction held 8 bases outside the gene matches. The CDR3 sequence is CASSQEGQLTGGYTF. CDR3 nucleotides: TGCGCCAGCAGCCAAGAGGGACAGCTCACCGGTGGCTACACCTTC.

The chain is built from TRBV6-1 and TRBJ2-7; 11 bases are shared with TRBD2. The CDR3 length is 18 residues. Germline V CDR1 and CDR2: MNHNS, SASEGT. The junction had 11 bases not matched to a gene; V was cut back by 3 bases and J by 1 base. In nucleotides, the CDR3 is TGTGCCAGCAGTGAGAGAGGTCTAGGGACTAGCGGATCCTACGAGCAGTACTTC. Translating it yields CASSERGLGTSGSYEQYF.

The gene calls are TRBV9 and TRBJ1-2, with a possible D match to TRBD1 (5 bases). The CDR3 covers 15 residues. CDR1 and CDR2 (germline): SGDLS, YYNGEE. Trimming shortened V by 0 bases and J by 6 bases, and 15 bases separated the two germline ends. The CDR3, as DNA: TGTGCCAGCAGCGTAGGGGGGAGGTTCTGGGATGGCTACACCTTC. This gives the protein CASSVGGRFWDGYTF.

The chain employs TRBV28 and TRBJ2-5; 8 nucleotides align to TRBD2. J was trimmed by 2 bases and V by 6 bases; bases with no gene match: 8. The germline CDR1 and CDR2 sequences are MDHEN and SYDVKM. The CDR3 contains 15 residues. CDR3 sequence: CASRPWTSQQETQYF. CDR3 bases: TGTGCCAGCAGACCCTGGACTAGCCAGCAAGAGACCCAGTACTTC. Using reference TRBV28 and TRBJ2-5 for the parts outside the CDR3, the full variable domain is DVKVTQSSRYLVKRTGEKVFLECVQDMDHENMFWYRQDPGLGLRLIYFSYDVKMKEKGDIPEGYSVSREKKERFSLILESASTNQTSMYLCASRPWTSQQETQYFGPGTRLLVL.

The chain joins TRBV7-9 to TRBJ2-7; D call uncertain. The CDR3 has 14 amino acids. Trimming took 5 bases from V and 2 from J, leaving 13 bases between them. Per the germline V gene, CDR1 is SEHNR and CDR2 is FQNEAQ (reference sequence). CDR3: CASSLGVRPYEQYF. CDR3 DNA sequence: TGTGCCAGCAGCCTAGGTGTTAGACCCTACGAGCAGTACTTC.

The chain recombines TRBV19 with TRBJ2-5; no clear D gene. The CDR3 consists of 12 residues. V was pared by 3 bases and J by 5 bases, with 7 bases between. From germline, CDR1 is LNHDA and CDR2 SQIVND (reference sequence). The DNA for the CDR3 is TGTGCCAGTAGTATTGGGAAGGAGACCCAGTACTTC. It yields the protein CASSIGKETQYF.

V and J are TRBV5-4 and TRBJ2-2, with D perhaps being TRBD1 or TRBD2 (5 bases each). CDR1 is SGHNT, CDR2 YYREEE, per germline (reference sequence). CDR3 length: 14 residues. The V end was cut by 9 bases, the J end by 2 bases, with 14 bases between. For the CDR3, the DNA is TGTGCCACAACGGGGCAGGGCAACACCGGGGAGCTGTTTTTT. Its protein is CATTGQGNTGELFF.

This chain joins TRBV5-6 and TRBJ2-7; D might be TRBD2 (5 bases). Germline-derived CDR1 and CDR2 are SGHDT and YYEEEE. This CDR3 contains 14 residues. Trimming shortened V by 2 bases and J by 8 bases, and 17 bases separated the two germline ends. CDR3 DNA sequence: TGTGCCAGCAGCTTCGGGGTAGGGCTTCCCCAGCAGTACTTC. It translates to CASSFGVGLPQQYF.

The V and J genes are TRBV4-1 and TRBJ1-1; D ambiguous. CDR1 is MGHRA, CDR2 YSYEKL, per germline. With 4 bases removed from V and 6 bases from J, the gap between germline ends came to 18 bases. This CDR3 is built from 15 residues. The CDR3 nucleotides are TGCGCCAGCAGCCTCACTATTCGAACGGACGCTGAAGCTTTCTTT. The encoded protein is CASSLTIRTDAEAFF.

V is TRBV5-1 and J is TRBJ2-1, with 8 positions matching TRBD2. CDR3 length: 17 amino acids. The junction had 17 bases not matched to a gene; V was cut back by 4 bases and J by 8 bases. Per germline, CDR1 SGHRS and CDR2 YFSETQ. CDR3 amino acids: CASSLSWTSYGGHEQFF. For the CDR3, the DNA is TGCGCCAGCAGCCTCTCGTGGACTAGCTATGGTGGTCATGAGCAGTTCTTC.

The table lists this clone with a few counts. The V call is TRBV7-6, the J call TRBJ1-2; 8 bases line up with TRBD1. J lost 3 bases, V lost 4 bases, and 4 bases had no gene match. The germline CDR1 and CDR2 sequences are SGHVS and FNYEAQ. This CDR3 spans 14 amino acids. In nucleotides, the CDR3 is TGTGCCAGCAGCTCCGACAGGGGAGACTATGGCTACACCTTC. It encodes CASSSDRGDYGYTF.

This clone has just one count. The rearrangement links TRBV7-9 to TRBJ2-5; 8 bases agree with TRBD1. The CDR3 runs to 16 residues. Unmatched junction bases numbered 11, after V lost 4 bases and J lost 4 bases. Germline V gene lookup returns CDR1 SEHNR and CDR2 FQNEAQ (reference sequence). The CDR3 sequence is CASSSQGVTRIETQYF. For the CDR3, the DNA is TGTGCCAGCAGCTCACAGGGGGTCACGAGAATAGAGACCCAGTACTTC. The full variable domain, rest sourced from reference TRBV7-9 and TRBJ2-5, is DTGVSQNPRHKITKRGQNVTFRCDPISEHNRLYWYRQTLGQGPEFLTYFQNEAQLEKSRLLSDRFSAERPKGSFSTLEIQRTEQGDSAMYLCASSSQGVTRIETQYFGPGTRLLVL.

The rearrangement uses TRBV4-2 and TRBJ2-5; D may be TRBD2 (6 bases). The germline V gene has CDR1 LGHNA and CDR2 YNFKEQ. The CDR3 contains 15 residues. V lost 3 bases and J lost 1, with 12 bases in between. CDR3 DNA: TGTGCCAGCAGCCAGGAGGGGACTGCCCAAGAGACCCAGTACTTC. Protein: CASSQEGTAQETQYF.

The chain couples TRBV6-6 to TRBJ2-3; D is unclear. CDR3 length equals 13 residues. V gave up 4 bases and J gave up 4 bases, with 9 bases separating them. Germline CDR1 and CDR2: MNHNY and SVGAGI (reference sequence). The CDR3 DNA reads TGTGCCAGCAGTTCCCCGGGCGCAGATACGCAGTATTTT. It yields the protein CASSSPGADTQYF.

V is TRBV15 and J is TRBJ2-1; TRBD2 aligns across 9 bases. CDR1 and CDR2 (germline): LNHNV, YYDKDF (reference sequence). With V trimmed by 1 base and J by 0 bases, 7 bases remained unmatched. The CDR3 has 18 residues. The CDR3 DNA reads TGTGCCACCAGCAGAGCAGGAAGCGGGGGGAGCTCCTACAATGAGCAGTTCTTC. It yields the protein CATSRAGSGGSSYNEQFF.

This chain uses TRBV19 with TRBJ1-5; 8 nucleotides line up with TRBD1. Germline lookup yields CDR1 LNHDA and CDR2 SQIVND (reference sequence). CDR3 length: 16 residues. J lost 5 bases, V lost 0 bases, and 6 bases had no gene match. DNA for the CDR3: TGTGCCAGTAGTATAGAAGACAGGGGACTCTATCAGCCCCAGCATTTT. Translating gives CASSIEDRGLYQPQHF. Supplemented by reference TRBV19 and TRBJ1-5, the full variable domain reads DGGITQSPKYLFRKEGQNVTLSCEQNLNHDAMYWYRQDPGQGLRLIYYSQIVNDFQKGDIAEGYSVSREKKESFPLTVTSAQKNPTAFYLCASSIEDRGLYQPQHFGDGTRLSIL.